Given below is one TCR beta chain in context. The protocol was immunoSEQ multiplex PCR, while the TCRdb copy is restricted to in-frame clones and leaves out a portion. This table has 35,000 or so clones, just over 85% appearing once. This specimen comes from a study of T cell changes during pregnancy in multiple sclerosis. The junction had 5 bases not matched to a gene; V was cut back by 4 bases and J by 3 bases. The CDR3 spans 14 residues. Looked up from germline, CDR1 is SGHRS and CDR2 is YFSETQ. The sample consisted of CD4+ T cells from peripheral blood mononuclear cells, taken before pregnancy. J is TRBJ1-1 and V is TRBV5-1; 8 positions agree with TRBD1. This TCR derives from a female donor with multiple sclerosis, enrolled in a pregnancy study. DNA for the CDR3: TGCGCCAGCAGCCTGGTACAGGGGGACACTGAAGCTTTCTTT. Its protein is CASSLVQGDTEAFF.